The 21 T cell receptor beta chains listed next were all sequenced from one sample in a study of cytomegalovirus exposure and HLA in healthy donors. 60 Vbeta and 13 Jbeta primers were used in PCR. Some clones are missing from TCRdb's copy, which holds only in-frame ones; the method was immunoSEQ multiplex PCR. There are about 160,000 clones in the sample; under 75% occur only once, and over 6% lies in the top ten. Material for sequencing was PBMCs. These receptors were taken from a man between 40 and 49 years old in good health and CMV-seropositive.

The sample holds one count of this clone. This chain uses TRBV7-8 with TRBJ2-5; TRBD1 aligns across 9 bases. The length of the CDR3 is 15 residues. V dropped 5 bases and J dropped 4; count of bases not matched to a gene: 8. In germline, CDR1 is SGHVS, CDR2 FQNEAQ. The CDR3 is CASSPPGQGRETQYF. CDR3 in DNA: TGTGCCAGCAGCCCCCCGGGACAGGGAAGAGAGACCCAGTACTTC.

This clone appeared a single time. The gene calls are TRBV11-2 and TRBJ2-5, with 9 bases fitting TRBD2. From germline, CDR1 is SGHAT and CDR2 FQNNGV. V trimming: 6 bases; J trimming: 3 bases; junction bases outside the gene matches: 11. This CDR3 contains 16 residues. Here the CDR3 reads CASRLVGGGAKETQYF. The CDR3 DNA reads as TGTGCCAGCAGGCTAGTCGGCGGGGGGGCAAAAGAGACCCAGTACTTC.

This chain links TRBV4-1 with TRBJ1-2; the D is unclear. Germline CDR1 MGHRA, CDR2 YSYEKL. Trimming took off 5 bases at V and 1 base at J, with 11 bases between the two ends. The CDR3 contains 14 residues. CDR3 protein: CASSERVFNYGYTF. CDR3 bases: TGCGCCAGCAGCGAGAGAGTATTTAACTATGGCTACACCTTC.

This clone appeared a few times. J is TRBJ1-1 and V is TRBV7-8, with 8 bases matching TRBD1. Per the germline V gene, CDR1 is SGHVS and CDR2 is FQNEAQ. The CDR3 is 15 residues long. With V trimmed by 5 bases and J by 1 base, 6 bases remained unmatched. The CDR3 bases are TGTGCCAGCAGCCCCGACAGGGGAGGGAACACTGAAGCTTTCTTT. Translated, it gives CASSPDRGGNTEAFF. Using reference TRBV7-8 and TRBJ1-1 for the parts outside the CDR3, the full variable domain is GAGVSQSPRYKVAKRGQDVALRCDPISGHVSLFWYQQALGQGPEFLTYFQNEAQLDKSGLPSDRFFAERPEGSVSTLKIQRTQQEDSAVYLCASSPDRGGNTEAFFGQGTRLTVV.

The rearrangement joins TRBV11-2 to TRBJ2-3; TRBD2 aligns across 9 bases. Germline trimming cut 5 bases from V and 9 bases from J; bases unmatched to any gene: 24. The CDR3 loop spans 19 amino acids. Germline V lookup: CDR1 SGHAT, CDR2 FQNNGV. DNA for the CDR3: TGTGCCAGCAGCCCTGGGGGGAGGGTAGCGGGGGCCCCGCCGGGGACGCAGTATTTT. It specifies CASSPGGRVAGAPPGTQYF.

CDR3 in amino acids: CASSYKGPLGTDTQYF. The CDR3 DNA reads TGTGCCAGCAGCTACAAGGGCCCACTAGGCACAGATACGCAGTATTTT. The chain couples TRBV5-6 to TRBJ2-3; TRBD2 is a possible D gene (5 bases). From germline, CDR1 is SGHDT and CDR2 YYEEEE. With 3 bases removed from V and 1 base from J, the gap between germline ends came to 15 bases. This CDR3 contains 16 residues.

This sequence joins TRBV18 and TRBJ1-5; 8 nucleotides match TRBD1. V shed 2 bases and J 6 bases; nucleotides not matched to a gene: 6. The CDR3 contains 15 residues. The V gene's germline CDR1 is KGHSH and CDR2 LQKENI. CDR3 sequence (DNA): TGTGCCAGCTCACCAAGACAGGGGCTTAGTCAGCCCCAGCATTTT. It is translated as CASSPRQGLSQPQHF.

The rearrangement uses TRBV4-3 and TRBJ2-1; 7 nucleotides line up with TRBD1. The trim removed 0 bases at V and 1 base at J, leaving 3 bases unmatched. Germline values: CDR1 LGHNA, CDR2 YSLEER. This CDR3 contains 16 residues. CDR3 amino acids: CASSQDAGGSYNEQFF. The CDR3 bases are TGCGCCAGCAGCCAAGATGCAGGGGGATCCTACAATGAGCAGTTCTTC.

This chain uses TRBV6-6 with TRBJ2-3; D uncertain. Germline CDR1 reads MNHNY; CDR2 reads SVGAGI (reference sequence). V was pared by 5 bases and J by 3 bases, with 12 bases between. This CDR3 has 14 amino acids. The CDR3 protein is CASSLLPRTDTQYF. The DNA for the CDR3 is TGTGCCAGCAGTCTACTACCCCGGACAGATACGCAGTATTTT.

The chain carries TRBV5-1 and TRBJ2-2; 12 nucleotides agree with TRBD2. CDR1 is SGHRS, CDR2 YFSETQ, per germline. The CDR3 consists of 16 residues. The V gene end was trimmed by 4 bases and the J gene end by 1 base; junction bases not matched to a gene: 2. DNA of the CDR3: TGCGCCAGCAGCGTGGGACTAGCGGGGAACACCGGGGAGCTGTTTTTT. Protein: CASSVGLAGNTGELFF.

V gene TRBV4-2 combines with J gene TRBJ1-1, with 7 bases aligning to TRBD1. Germline-derived CDR1 and CDR2 are LGHNA and YNFKEQ. CDR3 size: 12 residues. V lost 4 bases to trimming and J lost 5 bases; unmatched junction nucleotides: 1. CDR3 sequence: CASSPGGTEAFF. The CDR3 region has the DNA TGTGCCAGCAGCCCAGGGGGTACTGAAGCTTTCTTT.

There are a few counts of this clone. The J gene is TRBJ2-7, the V gene TRBV30, with no clear D. The CDR3 has 11 amino acids. Deletions cut 8 bases from V and 5 bases from J, with 13 bases between. Germline V gene lookup returns CDR1 GTSNPN and CDR2 SVGIG (reference sequence). CDR3 DNA: TGTGCCGCCGGAGAAGTCGACGAGCAGTACTTC. Amino acids: CAAGEVDEQYF.

The chain couples TRBV19 to TRBJ2-7, with 8 bases aligning to TRBD1. The CDR3 sequence is 15 residues long. CDR1 and CDR2 from the germline V gene are LNHDA and SQIVND (reference sequence). J was trimmed by 3 bases and V by 3 bases; bases with no gene match: 7. For the CDR3, the DNA is TGTGCCAGTAGTATGAGCAGGGGGCGAGTCTACGAGCAGTACTTC. Amino acids: CASSMSRGRVYEQYF. Drawing the rest from reference TRBV19 and TRBJ2-7, the complete variable domain is DGGITQSPKYLFRKEGQNVTLSCEQNLNHDAMYWYRQDPGQGLRLIYYSQIVNDFQKGDIAEGYSVSREKKESFPLTVTSAQKNPTAFYLCASSMSRGRVYEQYFGPGTRLTVT.

This rearrangement joins TRBV5-4 to TRBJ1-6, with 8 bases fitting TRBD1. V lost 4 bases to trimming and J lost 7 bases; unmatched junction nucleotides: 10. The CDR3 runs to 16 residues. Looked up from germline, CDR1 is SGHNT and CDR2 is YYREEE (reference sequence). The CDR3 loop is CASSAMTGEENSPLHF. In DNA form, the CDR3 reads TGTGCCAGCAGCGCTATGACAGGGGAGGAGAATTCACCCCTCCACTTT. Supplemented by reference TRBV5-4 and TRBJ1-6, the full variable domain reads ETGVTQSPTHLIKTRGQQVTLRCSSQSGHNTVSWYQQALGQGPQFIFQYYREEENGRGNFPPRFSGLQFPNYSSELNVNALELDDSALYLCASSAMTGEENSPLHFGNGTRLTVT.

V usage is TRBV7-3 and J usage is TRBJ2-1, with 11 bases aligning to TRBD2. V dropped 9 bases and J dropped 10; count of bases not matched to a gene: 11. Looked up from germline, CDR1 is SGHTA and CDR2 is FQGTGA. The CDR3 has 14 amino acids. DNA for the CDR3: TGTGCCAGTCAGGGCACTAGCGGGGGTAGCGAGCAGTTCTTC. This encodes CASQGTSGGSEQFF.

J is TRBJ2-7 and V is TRBV6-6; TRBD2 might be the D (5 bases). The CDR3 runs to 12 residues. Germline CDR1 MNHNY, CDR2 SVGAGI (reference sequence). Trimming shortened V by 5 bases and J by 6 bases, and 11 bases separated the two germline ends. The DNA of the CDR3 is TGTGCCAGCAGTCCCCAACGGGGCGAGCAGTACTTC. It translates to CASSPQRGEQYF.

The chain combines TRBV5-4 with TRBJ1-6; possible D gene TRBD1, 5 bases. The V gene lost 0 bases and the J gene lost 8 bases, with 12 bases spanning the gap. The CDR3 is 15 amino acids. CDR1 is SGHNT, CDR2 YYREEE, per germline (reference sequence). This CDR3 reads CASSLDAGIDSPLHF. CDR3 bases: TGTGCCAGCAGCTTGGATGCAGGGATCGATTCACCCCTCCACTTT.

This clone was recorded a few times. J is TRBJ1-1 and V is TRBV7-9, with D maybe TRBD1 (5 bases). V lost 5 bases, J lost 11 bases, and 15 bases lay in between. Per the germline V gene, CDR1 is SEHNR and CDR2 is FQNEAQ (reference sequence). This CDR3 spans 12 amino acids. In DNA, the CDR3 is TGTGCCAGCAGCCAAGACAGCCGCGACGCTTTCTTT. Translated, it gives CASSQDSRDAFF.

The chain links TRBV25-1 to TRBJ2-2, with a tentative D call TRBD1 (5 bases). The germline gives CDR1 MGHDK, CDR2 SYGVNS. Trimming cost V 0 bases and J 4 bases, with 15 bases left between them. The CDR3 is made up of 17 amino acids. The CDR3 DNA sequence: TGTGCCAGCAGTGAATACGAGGAAGGGGAAGGCACCGGGGAGCTGTTTTTT. This encodes CASSEYEEGEGTGELFF.

The rearrangement joins TRBV1 to TRBJ2-2; the DNA was not compared with TRBD2, the D call given in the table. TRBV1 is termed a pseudogene. This CDR3 has 20 amino acids. The CDR3 DNA reads as TGCACCAGCAGCCAAGTCCCGGCGGGGGGGCCTTGGGGAGTACCCGGGGAGCTGTTTTTT. This translates into CTSSQVPAGGPWGVPGELFF.

The chain couples TRBV18 to TRBJ2-5, with 9 bases identical to TRBD1. The CDR3 contains 13 residues. The V gene's germline CDR1 is KGHSH and CDR2 LQKENI. V shed 2 bases, J shed 5 bases, and the junction held 0 bases outside the gene matches. The DNA for the CDR3 is TGTGCCAGCTCACCAGGGACAGGGGAGACCCAGTACTTC. Its translation: CASSPGTGETQYF.